This TCR beta chain was sequenced for a study of blood T cell repertoires in COVID-19 (dated by TCRdb to 2018 to 2020). Regarding the research as a whole: Samples covering the acute and convalescent phases of COVID-19 were provided by collaborators in the United States, Italy and Spain. The prospective study material was composed of cDNA or gDNA derived from T cells, B-cell-depleted T cells, or PBMCs. Subjects who had been exposed to COVID-19, were actively infected with it, or had recovered from it provided the deeply sampled blood TCRbeta repertoires that made up the dataset. The repertoires were made available in a free public database intended to serve as a resource for research on the immune response to SARS-CoV-2. The samples were drawn from the first 160 participants of the ongoing ImmuneRACE study and from 950 to 1,500 subjects provided by 6 global collaborators. Sample metadata almost always included a de-identified subject ID, COVID-19 status, age in years and sex. Where available, HLA class I and class II types were obtained from metadata supplied by the sample provider rather than from assay-based typing. The paper as a whole reports these results and caveats: Clinical and demographic metadata were provided uncurated, with the amount varying by source and participant.

TCRbeta CDR3 regions were amplified from genomic DNA using the immunoSEQ Assay, a bias-controlled multiplex PCR. Regarding the original processing steps: The number of nucleated cells in each sample was estimated by amplification of reference gene primers within the assay. To quantify the absolute abundance of each unique TCRbeta CDR3 rearrangement, sequence reads were collapsed and filtered. For each sample, productive Simpson clonality was calculated by taking the square root of Simpson's diversity index across productive rearrangements. In its TCRdb copy, this immuneACCESS table keeps in-frame sequences only and misses some clones. Where compared with another copy, unresolved V genes explain less than half of these, and the others have no known cause. D and trimming come from the DNA, and the V and J calls and clone size come from that table. This sample lists 40,000 to 45,000 clones; 75% to 90% were detected once. The ten largest clones take up 20% to 25% of the sample.

Concerning this clone: Its antigen target is currently unknown. No base-level quality is on record; no much larger clone is a single base apart.

Each collaborating institution followed its own protocols to collect whole blood in K2EDTA tubes. Collaborator samples were shipped for TCRbeta analysis as frozen whole blood, isolated PBMCs, or DNA extracted from either sample type. The source material was peripheral blood. The source is a man in his forties or fifties with active COVID-19.

CDR3 reads: CASSFTDDYYEQYF. The DNA is TGTGCCAGCAGTTTTACAGATGACTACTACGAGCAGTACTTC. The chain uses TRBV6-6 and TRBJ2-7; the D gene is perhaps TRBD2, from 5 matching bases. A distance of 13 bases separates the germline ends of V and J, which lose 4 bases and 3 bases respectively. The CDR3 numbers 14 residues from cysteine through phenylalanine. The sequence is cut down to CDR3 DNA, 42 bases in frame from base 1. Reading the germline V gene (reference sequence) gives CDR1 MNHNY and CDR2 SVGAGI.